The sample holds many counts of the clone carrying this TCR beta chain. A history of autoimmune disease or systemic immunosuppression excluded patients. This specimen comes from a study of OX40 agonist ivuxolimab in advanced cancers. Libraries were prepared by immunoSEQ multiplex PCR; TCRdb keeps only in-frame clonotypes and omits some of them. The data contain roughly 77,000 clones, roughly 90% of them singletons. In germline, CDR1 is LNHNV, CDR2 YYDKDF (reference sequence). V was trimmed by 0 bases and J by 6 bases, leaving 14 bases between them. The CDR3 runs 15 residues. This clonotype originated in an adult with an advanced solid tumor such as melanoma, head and neck, liver or kidney cancer. The sample consisted of CD4+ or CD8+ T cells sorted from blood, taken in a trial of the OX40 agonist ivuxolimab. The rearrangement uses TRBV15 and TRBJ1-1, with D possibly TRBD1 on 5 matching bases. The CDR3: CATSRDITGGAEAFF. DNA for the CDR3: TGTGCCACCAGCAGAGATATAACCGGGGGGGCTGAAGCTTTCTTT. Filled out from reference TRBV15 and TRBJ1-1, the complete variable domain reads DAMVIQNPRYQVTQFGKPVTLSCSQTLNHNVMYWYQQKSSQAPKLLFHYYDKDFNNEADTPDNFQSRRPNTSFCFLDIRSPGLGDTAMYLCATSRDITGGAEAFFGQGTRLTVV.